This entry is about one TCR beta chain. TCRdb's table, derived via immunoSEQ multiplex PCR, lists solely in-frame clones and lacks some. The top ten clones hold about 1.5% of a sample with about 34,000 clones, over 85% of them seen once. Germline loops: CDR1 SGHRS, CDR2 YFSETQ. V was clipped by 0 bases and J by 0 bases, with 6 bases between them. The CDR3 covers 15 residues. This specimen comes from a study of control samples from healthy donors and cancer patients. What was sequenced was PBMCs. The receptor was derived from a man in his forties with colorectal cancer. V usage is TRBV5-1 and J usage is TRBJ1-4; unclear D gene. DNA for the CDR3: TGCGCCAGCAGCTTGGATCCGGCAACTAATGAAAAACTGTTTTTT. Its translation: CASSLDPATNEKLFF.